These 3 T cell receptor beta chains share one sample of origin, sequenced in a study of blood T cell repertoires in COVID-19. Generated by immunoSEQ multiplex PCR, the TCRdb table keeps only in-frame clones and is missing some. This table holds a few hundred thousand clones, 90% found once. The sequenced sample was PBMCs or T cells enriched from blood (not recorded which). These receptors all come from a woman in her late teens or twenties with acute COVID-19.

As to this clone: The same CDR3 is also encoded by other DNA sequences in this sample. This chain joins TRBV18 and TRBJ1-1; the D gene is possibly TRBD1 (5 bases). Germline V gene lookup returns CDR1 KGHSH and CDR2 LQKENI. This CDR3 spans 14 amino acids. Between the trimmed V and J ends, which lost 2 bases and 3 bases, there was a span of 10 bases. CDR3 in amino acids: CASSPNRGDTEAFF. In DNA form, the CDR3 reads TGTGCCAGCTCACCAAACCGGGGGGACACTGAAGCTTTCTTT. Using reference TRBV18 and TRBJ1-1 for the parts outside the CDR3, the full variable domain is NAGVMQNPRHLVRRRGQEARLRCSPMKGHSHVYWYRQLPEEGLKFMVYLQKENIIDESGMPKERFSAEFPKEGPSILRIQQVVRGDSAAYFCASSPNRGDTEAFFGQGTRLTVV.

J is TRBJ1-1 and V is TRBV18; 7 nucleotides align to TRBD1. From germline, CDR1 is KGHSH and CDR2 LQKENI. The CDR3 totals 15 residues. The V and J ends lost 6 bases and 1 base, in that order; junction bases with no gene match: 8. The CDR3 reads CASSQDRDENTEAFF. For the CDR3, the DNA is TGTGCCAGCTCCCAAGACAGGGATGAGAACACTGAAGCTTTCTTT.

V is TRBV27 and J is TRBJ2-7, with 7 nucleotides matching TRBD1. This CDR3 has 14 residues. Trimming removed 7 bases from V and 2 bases from J; junction bases left unmatched: 8. Germline CDR1 reads MNHEY; CDR2 reads SMNVEV (reference sequence). The CDR3 DNA sequence: TGTGCCAGCATGAGGACCCAGGGGGCCTACGAGCAGTACTTC. Translation gives CASMRTQGAYEQYF.